A single sample is the source of the 10 T cell receptor beta chains below, sequenced in a study of T cell responses to AZD1222 COVID-19 vaccine. Method: immunoSEQ multiplex PCR; TCRdb's copy keeps in-frame clones and lacks some. The repertoire has around 120,000 clones, around 87% of them found once; the top ten carry about 2.5%. The starting material was peripheral blood, obtained 28 days after the second AZD1222 dose. The receptors were gathered from an adult who received the AZD1222 COVID-19 vaccine.

The chain carries TRBV7-3 and TRBJ2-2; unclear D gene. Germline loops: CDR1 SGHTA, CDR2 FQGTGA. V was shortened by 1 base and J by 6 bases, with 3 bases between the two germline ends. The CDR3 runs 12 residues. CDR3 in amino acids: CASSLIPGELFF. The CDR3, as DNA: TGTGCCAGCAGCTTAATTCCCGGGGAGCTGTTTTTT.

Notes on this clone: Other DNA variants within this sample encode the same CDR3. The genes are TRBV18 and TRBJ2-5; the D is unclear. The CDR3 runs to 11 residues. CDR1 KGHSH and CDR2 LQKENI come from the germline V gene. Between the trimmed V and J ends, which lost 6 bases and 2 bases, there was a span of 4 bases. The CDR3 bases are TGTGCCAGCTCCCCTCAAGAGACCCAGTACTTC. Encoded protein: CASSPQETQYF.

CDR3 coding DNA: TGTGCCAGCAGCTCGGGACAGTTGAACACTGAAGCTTTCTTT. Encoded protein: CASSSGQLNTEAFF. This chain uses TRBV5-5 with TRBJ1-1, with TRBD1 matching over 7 bases. The V segment lost 3 bases and the J segment 0 bases; nucleotides outside the gene matches: 2. Germline V CDR1 and CDR2: SGHKS, YYEKEE (reference sequence). The CDR3 spans 14 residues.

The chain combines TRBV28 with TRBJ1-5; no definite D call. Trimming removed 4 bases at V and 0 bases at J, with 7 bases between. This CDR3 comprises 14 residues. Germline V gene data show CDR1 as MDHEN and CDR2 as SYDVKM. This CDR3 is CASSSPASNQPQHF. CDR3 nucleotides: TGTGCCAGCAGTTCGCCGGCTAGCAATCAGCCCCAGCATTTT.

This sequence joins TRBV9 and TRBJ2-7, with D possibly called TRBD1 or TRBD2 (5 bases each). The germline V gene encodes CDR1 SGDLS and CDR2 YYNGEE. V was trimmed by 3 bases and J by 6 bases, leaving 16 bases between them. The CDR3 totals 14 residues. The CDR3 DNA follows: TGTGCCAGCAGCGCCCCCGGGACGGCCCCCGAGCAGTACTTC. Amino acids: CASSAPGTAPEQYF.

J is TRBJ1-1 and V is TRBV13, with a weak D call TRBD1 (6 bases). The germline V gene has CDR1 PRHDT and CDR2 FYEKMQ (reference sequence). This CDR3 is 16 amino acids long. Between the trimmed V and J ends, which lost 2 bases and 1 base, there was a span of 14 bases. This chain's CDR3 is CASSLNTGHQNTEAFF. CDR3 bases: TGTGCCAGCAGCTTAAACACGGGACACCAGAACACTGAAGCTTTCTTT. Based on the CDR3 plus reference TRBV13 and TRBJ1-1, the full variable domain is AAGVIQSPRHLIKEKRETATLKCYPIPRHDTVYWYQQGPGQDPQFLISFYEKMQSDKGSIPDRFSAQQFSDYHSELNMSSLELGDSALYFCASSLNTGHQNTEAFFGQGTRLTVV.

This sequence joins TRBV18 and TRBJ2-7, with TRBD2 identical over 11 bases. The CDR3 contains 14 residues. Trimming at V came to 3 bases and at J to 5 bases, leaving 3 bases not matched to a gene. Germline V gene data show CDR1 as KGHSH and CDR2 as LQKENI. The CDR3 DNA reads TGTGCCAGCTCACCGGCTAGCGGGGGGAACGAGCAGTACTTC. Its protein product is CASSPASGGNEQYF.

This chain connects TRBV7-2 to TRBJ1-1; no definite D call. This CDR3 spans 14 amino acids. CDR1 is SGHTA and CDR2 is FQGNSA in the germline V gene. Trimming removed 7 bases from V and 5 bases from J, with 17 bases in between. The CDR3 DNA follows: TGTGCCAGCACCCCACGGAGTAGGGATACTGAAGCTTTCTTT. Amino acids: CASTPRSRDTEAFF.

V usage is TRBV11-2 and J usage is TRBJ2-5; possibly TRBD1 for D (5 bases). The CDR3 is 14 residues long. Trimming took off 5 bases at V and 5 bases at J, with 15 bases between the two ends. Looked up from germline, CDR1 is SGHAT and CDR2 is FQNNGV. CDR3 residues: CASSAPWGRETQYF. The CDR3 region has the DNA TGTGCCAGCAGCGCCCCGTGGGGCCGGGAGACCCAGTACTTC. The whole variable domain, remainder taken from reference TRBV11-2 and TRBJ2-5, is EAGVAQSPRYKIIEKRQSVAFWCNPISGHATLYWYQQILGQGPKLLIQFQNNGVVDDSQLPKDRFSAERLKGVDSTLKIQPAKLEDSAVYLCASSAPWGRETQYFGPGTRLLVL.

The chain combines TRBV18 with TRBJ1-4; TRBD1 is a possible D gene (5 bases). Germline V lookup: CDR1 KGHSH, CDR2 LQKENI. The V end was cut by 5 bases, the J end by 4 bases, with 14 bases between. The CDR3 is 15 residues long. CDR3 DNA: TGTGCCAGCTCATCGAGGGACGGCCTTAATGAAAAACTGTTTTTT. The encoded protein is CASSSRDGLNEKLFF.